The 5 T cell receptor beta chains in this list originate from one sample, sequenced in a study of spatial heterogeneity in lung cancer. Time point reported: sample taken at primary tumor resection. Their antigens are not known. MiXCR was run by TCRdb on the 5' RACE reads, yielding one entry per CDR3 protein. The sample consists of 15,000 to 20,000 distinct CDR3 sequences, around 6.5% of them appearing once. Findings and caveats of the study: Higher tumor mutation counts went along with higher counts of expanded intratumoral alpha and beta TCRs.

Here the sequenced sample was lung tumor tissue, taken at surgery. The source is a female donor with early-stage non-small cell lung cancer.

This clonotype was seen repeatedly, ten times or more. This chain uses TRBV27 with TRBJ2-7, with D possibly TRBD1 on 6 matching bases. V lost 6 bases and J 3 bases, leaving 15 bases between the germline ends. The V gene's germline CDR1 is MNHEY and CDR2 SMNVEV (reference sequence). The CDR3 length is 14 residues. This CDR3 is CASRTNRDVYEQYF. As DNA, the CDR3 is TGTGCCAGCAGAACCAACAGGGATGTCTACGAGCAGTACTTC.

This clonotype was detected ten times or more. The V and J genes are TRBV27 and TRBJ2-3; no clear D gene. This CDR3 is built from 14 residues. V lost 9 bases and J 4 bases, leaving 17 bases between the germline ends. Germline V lookup: CDR1 MNHEY, CDR2 SMNVEV (reference sequence). DNA for the CDR3: TGTGCCAGTTATACCTACGGACGGGCAGATACGCAGTATTTT. Protein sequence: CASYTYGRADTQYF.

Many counts were recorded for this clonotype. This chain uses TRBV28 with TRBJ1-2; D possibly corresponds to TRBD1 (6 bases). The CDR3 has 15 residues. The ends were cut back, 3 bases at V and 3 bases at J, with 14 bases in the middle. Germline loops: CDR1 MDHEN, CDR2 SYDVKM. The CDR3 protein is CASSFPPQGDYGYTF. The DNA of the CDR3 is TGTGCCAGCAGTTTCCCCCCACAGGGAGACTATGGCTACACCTTC.

The CDR3 sequence is CSARELAGGSRYATQYF. CDR3 in DNA: TGCAGTGCTAGAGAACTAGCGGGAGGGTCCCGGTACGCTACGCAGTATTTT. V and J are TRBV20-1 and TRBJ2-3; 13 nucleotides align to TRBD2. Germline CDR1 DFQATT, CDR2 SNEGSKA (reference sequence). This CDR3 has 17 amino acids. J gave up 8 bases and V 0 bases, and 11 bases lay outside the gene matches.

This clonotype was counted at least ten times. The chain combines TRBV20-1 with TRBJ2-3, with 9 bases lining up with TRBD2. The CDR3 length is 14 residues. In germline, CDR1 is DFQATT, CDR2 SNEGSKA (reference sequence). With V trimmed by 3 bases and J by 9 bases, 10 bases remained unmatched. In DNA form, the CDR3 reads TGCAGTGCTAGCTTAGGTAGCGGGAGAGGAACGCAGTATTTT. This sequence encodes CSASLGSGRGTQYF.